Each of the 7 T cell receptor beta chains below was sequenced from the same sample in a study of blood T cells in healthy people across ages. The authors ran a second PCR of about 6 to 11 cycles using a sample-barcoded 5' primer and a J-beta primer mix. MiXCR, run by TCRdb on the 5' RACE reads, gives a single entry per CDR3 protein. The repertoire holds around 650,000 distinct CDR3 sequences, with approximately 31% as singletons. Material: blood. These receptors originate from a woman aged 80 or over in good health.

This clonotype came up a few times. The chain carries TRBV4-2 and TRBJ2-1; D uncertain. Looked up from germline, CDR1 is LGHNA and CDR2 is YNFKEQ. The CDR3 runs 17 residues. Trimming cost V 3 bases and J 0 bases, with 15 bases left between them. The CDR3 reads CASSHGYDLRSYNEQFF. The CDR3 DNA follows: TGTGCCAGCAGCCACGGATATGACCTACGCTCCTACAATGAGCAGTTCTTC.

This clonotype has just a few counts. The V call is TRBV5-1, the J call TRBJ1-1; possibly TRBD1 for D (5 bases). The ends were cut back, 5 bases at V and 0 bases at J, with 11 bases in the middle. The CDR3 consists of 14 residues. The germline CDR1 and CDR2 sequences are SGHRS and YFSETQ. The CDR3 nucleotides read TGCGCCAGCAGGACAGTTAGTTTGAACACTGAAGCTTTCTTT. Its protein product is CASRTVSLNTEAFF.

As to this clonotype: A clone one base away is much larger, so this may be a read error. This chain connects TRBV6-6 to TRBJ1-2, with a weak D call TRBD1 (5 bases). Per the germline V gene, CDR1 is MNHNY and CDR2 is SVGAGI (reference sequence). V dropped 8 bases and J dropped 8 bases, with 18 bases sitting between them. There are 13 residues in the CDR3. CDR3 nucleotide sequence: TGTGCCAGCTGTTCCGGACGGGGCCCCGGCTACACCTTC. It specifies CASCSGRGPGYTF.

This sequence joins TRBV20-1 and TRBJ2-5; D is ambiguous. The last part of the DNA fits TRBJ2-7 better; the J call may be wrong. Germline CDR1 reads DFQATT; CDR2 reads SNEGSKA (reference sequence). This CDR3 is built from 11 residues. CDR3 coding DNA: TGCAGTGCCCCTGACCGGTACGAGCAGTACTTC. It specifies CSAPDRYEQYF.

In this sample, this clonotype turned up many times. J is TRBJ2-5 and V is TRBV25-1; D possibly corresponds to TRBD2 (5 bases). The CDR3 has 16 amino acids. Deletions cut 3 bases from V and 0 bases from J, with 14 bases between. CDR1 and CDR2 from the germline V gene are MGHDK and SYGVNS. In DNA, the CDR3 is TGTGCCAGCAGTGACGGGATAGCCCCGTACCAAGAGACCCAGTACTTC. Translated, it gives CASSDGIAPYQETQYF. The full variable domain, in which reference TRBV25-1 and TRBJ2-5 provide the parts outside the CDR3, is EADIYQTPRYLVIGTGKKITLECSQTMGHDKMYWYQQDPGMELHLIHYSYGVNSTEKGDLSSESTVSRIRTEHFPLTLESARPSHTSQYLCASSDGIAPYQETQYFGPGTRLLVL.

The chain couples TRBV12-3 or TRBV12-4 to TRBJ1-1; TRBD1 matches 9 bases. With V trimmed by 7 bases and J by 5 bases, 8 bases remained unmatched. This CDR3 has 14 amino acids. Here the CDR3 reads CASTPTGGRTEAFF. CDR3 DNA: TGTGCCAGCACCCCGACAGGGGGGAGGACTGAAGCTTTCTTT.

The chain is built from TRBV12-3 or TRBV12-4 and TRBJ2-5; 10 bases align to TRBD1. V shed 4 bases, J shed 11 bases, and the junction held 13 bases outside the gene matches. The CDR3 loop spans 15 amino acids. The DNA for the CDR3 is TGTGCCAGCAGTTCCTCCGGGACAGGGGTCTTTGGGCAGTACTTC. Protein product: CASSSSGTGVFGQYF.